Reported below is one TCR beta chain. Here immunoSEQ multiplex PCR was the method, and the copy in TCRdb shows in-frame clones only, minus some. The sample gives about 270,000 clones, 65% to 90% of which show up once; 2.5% to 3% is in the top ten. The record originates from a study of blood T cell repertoires in COVID-19. Turning to the study itself: T cells, B-cell-depleted T cells, or PBMCs provided the cDNA or gDNA that served as material.

The CDR3 sequence is 15 residues long. CDR1 and CDR2 from the germline V gene are SGHRS and YFSETQ. V lost 3 bases, J lost 2 bases, and 8 bases stayed unmatched. This chain links TRBV5-1 with TRBJ2-7; TRBD1 matches at 7 bases. The sequencing input was peripheral blood. The sequence came from a woman aged 55-69 years with active or convalescent COVID-19. Here the CDR3 DNA reads TGCGCCAGCAGCTGGACACAGGGGCTTCCCTACGAGCAGTACTTC. Translating gives CASSWTQGLPYEQYF. The variable domain in full, completed from reference TRBV5-1 and TRBJ2-7, reads KAGVTQTPRYLIKTRGQQVTLSCSPISGHRSVSWYQQTPGQGLQFLFEYFSETQRNKGNFPGRFSGRQFSNSRSEMNVSTLELGDSALYLCASSWTQGLPYEQYFGPGTRLTVT.